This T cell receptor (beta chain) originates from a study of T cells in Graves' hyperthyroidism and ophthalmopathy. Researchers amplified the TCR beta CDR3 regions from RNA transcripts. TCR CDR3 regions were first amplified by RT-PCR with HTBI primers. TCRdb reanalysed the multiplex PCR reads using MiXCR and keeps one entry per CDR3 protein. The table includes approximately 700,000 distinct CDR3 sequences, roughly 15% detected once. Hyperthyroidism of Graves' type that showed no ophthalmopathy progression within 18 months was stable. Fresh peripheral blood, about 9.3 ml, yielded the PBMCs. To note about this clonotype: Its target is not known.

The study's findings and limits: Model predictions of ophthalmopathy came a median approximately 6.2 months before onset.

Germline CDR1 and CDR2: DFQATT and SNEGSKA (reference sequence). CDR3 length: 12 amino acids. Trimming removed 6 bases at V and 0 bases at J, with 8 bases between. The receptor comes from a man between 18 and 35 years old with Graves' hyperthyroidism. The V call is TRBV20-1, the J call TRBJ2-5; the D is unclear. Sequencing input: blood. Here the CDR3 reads CSAGRYQETQYF. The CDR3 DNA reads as TGCAGTGCAGGGCGATACCAAGAGACCCAGTACTTC.